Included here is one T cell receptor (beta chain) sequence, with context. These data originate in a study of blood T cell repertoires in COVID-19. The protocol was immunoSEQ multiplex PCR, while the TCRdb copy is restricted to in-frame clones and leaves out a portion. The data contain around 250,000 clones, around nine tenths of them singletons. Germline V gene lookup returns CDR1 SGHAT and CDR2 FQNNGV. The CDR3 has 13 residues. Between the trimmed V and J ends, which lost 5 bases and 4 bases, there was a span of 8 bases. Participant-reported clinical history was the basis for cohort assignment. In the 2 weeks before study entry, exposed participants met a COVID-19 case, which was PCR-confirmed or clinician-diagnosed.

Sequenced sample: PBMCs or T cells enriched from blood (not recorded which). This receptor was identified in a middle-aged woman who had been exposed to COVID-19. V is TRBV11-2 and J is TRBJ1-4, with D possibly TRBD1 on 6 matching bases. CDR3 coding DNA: TGTGCCAGCAGCCAGGACAGTAATGAAAAACTGTTTTTT. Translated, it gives CASSQDSNEKLFF. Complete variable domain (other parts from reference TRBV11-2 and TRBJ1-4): EAGVAQSPRYKIIEKRQSVAFWCNPISGHATLYWYQQILGQGPKLLIQFQNNGVVDDSQLPKDRFSAERLKGVDSTLKIQPAKLEDSAVYLCASSQDSNEKLFFGSGTQLSVL.